These 4 T cell receptor beta chains originate from one sample sequenced in a study of blood T cell repertoires in COVID-19. The repertoire was sequenced with immunoSEQ multiplex PCR; TCRdb's copy has only in-frame clones and lacks some. The table shows approximately 300,000 clones, with 65% to 90% occurring only once. The source material was PBMCs or T cells enriched from blood (not recorded which). The receptors shown here come from a young man who had recovered from COVID-19.

V is TRBV5-6 and J is TRBJ2-6; 9 bases fit TRBD1. This CDR3 comprises 17 residues. Germline V gene lookup returns CDR1 SGHDT and CDR2 YYEEEE. V lost 4 bases, J lost 0 bases, and 5 bases stayed unmatched. In DNA, the CDR3 is TGTGCCAGCAGCCCCGGACAGGGGAGCTCTGGGGCCAACGTCCTGACTTTC. It translates to CASSPGQGSSGANVLTF.

This clone was found once. The chain has TRBV5-1 and TRBJ1-1; TRBD1 matches at 7 bases. The ends lost 2 bases at V and 7 bases at J; junction bases unmatched: 11. The germline CDR1 and CDR2 sequences are SGHRS and YFSETQ. The CDR3 covers 15 residues. For the CDR3, the DNA is TGCGCCAGCAGCTTACAGGGACAGATAACAGGTGAAGCTTTCTTT. As protein: CASSLQGQITGEAFF.

The chain carries TRBV2 and TRBJ1-4; 10 nucleotides align to TRBD1. CDR3 length: 13 residues. V dropped 10 bases and J dropped 8; count of bases not matched to a gene: 7. Germline assignment: CDR1 SNHLY and CDR2 FYNNEI. The chain's CDR3 is CATAGTGAEKLFF. The CDR3 DNA sequence: TGTGCCACTGCCGGGACAGGGGCCGAAAAACTGTTTTTT. Variable domain in full (rest from reference TRBV2 and TRBJ1-4): EPEVTQTPSHQVTQMGQEVILRCVPISNHLYFYWYRQILGQKVEFLVSFYNNEISEKSEIFDDQFSVERPDGSNFTLKIRSTKLEDSAMYFCATAGTGAEKLFFGSGTQLSVL.

The chain recombines TRBV2 with TRBJ2-7, with D possibly TRBD1 on 5 matching bases. The CDR3 is 14 residues long. V shed 4 bases and J shed 3 bases, with 13 bases lying between them. CDR1 is SNHLY, CDR2 FYNNEI, per germline. CDR3 loop: CASSVGRQRYEQYF. CDR3 nucleotide sequence: TGTGCCAGCAGTGTTGGTAGACAGCGCTACGAGCAGTACTTC. The entire variable domain, with the rest obtained from reference TRBV2 and TRBJ2-7, is as follows: EPEVTQTPSHQVTQMGQEVILRCVPISNHLYFYWYRQILGQKVEFLVSFYNNEISEKSEIFDDQFSVERPDGSNFTLKIRSTKLEDSAMYFCASSVGRQRYEQYFGPGTRLTVT.